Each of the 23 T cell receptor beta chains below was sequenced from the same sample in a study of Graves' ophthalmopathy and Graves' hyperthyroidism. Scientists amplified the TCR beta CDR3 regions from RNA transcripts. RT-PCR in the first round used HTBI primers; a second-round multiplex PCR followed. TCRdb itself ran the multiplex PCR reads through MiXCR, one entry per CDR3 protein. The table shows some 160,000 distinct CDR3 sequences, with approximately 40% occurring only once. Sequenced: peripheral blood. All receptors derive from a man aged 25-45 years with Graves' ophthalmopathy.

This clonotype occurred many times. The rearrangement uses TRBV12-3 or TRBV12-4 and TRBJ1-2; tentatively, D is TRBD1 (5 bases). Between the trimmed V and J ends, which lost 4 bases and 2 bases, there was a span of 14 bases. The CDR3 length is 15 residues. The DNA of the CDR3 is TGTGCCAGCAGTTCGGCAGGGCTATACAACTATGGCTACACCTTC. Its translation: CASSSAGLYNYGYTF.

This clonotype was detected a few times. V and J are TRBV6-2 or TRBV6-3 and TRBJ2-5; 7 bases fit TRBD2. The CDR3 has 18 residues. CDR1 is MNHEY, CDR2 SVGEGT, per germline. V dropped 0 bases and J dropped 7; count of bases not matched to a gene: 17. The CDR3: CASSYSTLAEIGKGTQYF. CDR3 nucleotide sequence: TGTGCCAGCAGTTACTCGACCCTAGCGGAGATTGGAAAGGGGACCCAGTACTTC.

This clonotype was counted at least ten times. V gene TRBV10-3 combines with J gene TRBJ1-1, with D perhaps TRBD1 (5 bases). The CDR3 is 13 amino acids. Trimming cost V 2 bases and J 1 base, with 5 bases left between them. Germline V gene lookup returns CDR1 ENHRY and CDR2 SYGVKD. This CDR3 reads CAISEGQNTEAFF. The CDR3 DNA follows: TGTGCCATCAGTGAGGGACAGAACACTGAAGCTTTCTTT.

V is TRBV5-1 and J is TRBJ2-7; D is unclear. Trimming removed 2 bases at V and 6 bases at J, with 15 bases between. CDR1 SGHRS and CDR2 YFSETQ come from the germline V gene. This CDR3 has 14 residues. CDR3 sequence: CASSLGDLTLEQYF. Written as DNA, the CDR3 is TGCGCCAGCAGCTTAGGTGACTTGACCCTCGAGCAGTACTTC.

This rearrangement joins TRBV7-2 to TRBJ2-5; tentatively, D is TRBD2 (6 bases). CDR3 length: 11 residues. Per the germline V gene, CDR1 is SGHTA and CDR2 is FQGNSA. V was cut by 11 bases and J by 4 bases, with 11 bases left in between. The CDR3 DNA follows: TGTGCCGAACTGGGGGGAGAGACCCAGTACTTC. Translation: CAELGGETQYF. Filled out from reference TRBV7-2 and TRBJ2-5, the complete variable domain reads GAGVSQSPSNKVTEKGKDVELRCDPISGHTALYWYRQSLGQGLEFLIYFQGNSAPDKSGLPSDRFSAERTGGSVSTLTIQRTQQEDSAVYLCAELGGETQYFGPGTRLLVL.

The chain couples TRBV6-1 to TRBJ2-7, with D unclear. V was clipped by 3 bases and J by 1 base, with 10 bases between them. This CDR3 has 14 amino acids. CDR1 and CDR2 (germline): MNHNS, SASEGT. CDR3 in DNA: TGTGCCAGCAGTGAGAGAAGGCCGTCCTACGAGCAGTACTTC. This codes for CASSERRPSYEQYF.

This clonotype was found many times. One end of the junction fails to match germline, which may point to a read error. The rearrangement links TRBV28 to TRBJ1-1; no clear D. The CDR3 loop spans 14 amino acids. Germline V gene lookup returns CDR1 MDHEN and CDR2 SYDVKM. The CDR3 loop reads CASSLEGPNAEAFF. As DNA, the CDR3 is TGTGCCAGCAGTTTGGAGGGCCCGAACGCTGAAGCTTTCTTT.

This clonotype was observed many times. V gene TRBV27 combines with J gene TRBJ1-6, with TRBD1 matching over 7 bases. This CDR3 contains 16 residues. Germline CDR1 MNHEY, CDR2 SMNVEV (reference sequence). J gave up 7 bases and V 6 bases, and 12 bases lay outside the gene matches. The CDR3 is CASSLRQGKGNSPLHF. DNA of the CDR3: TGTGCCAGCAGCCTTCGACAGGGCAAGGGGAATTCACCCCTCCACTTT.

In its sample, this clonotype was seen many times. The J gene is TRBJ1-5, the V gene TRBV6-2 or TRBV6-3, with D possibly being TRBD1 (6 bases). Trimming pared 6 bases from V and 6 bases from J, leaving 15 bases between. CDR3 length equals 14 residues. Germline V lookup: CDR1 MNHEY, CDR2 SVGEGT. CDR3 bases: TGTGCCAGCAGAACAGGGCAGGGACTTCAGCCCCAGCATTTT. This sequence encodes CASRTGQGLQPQHF.

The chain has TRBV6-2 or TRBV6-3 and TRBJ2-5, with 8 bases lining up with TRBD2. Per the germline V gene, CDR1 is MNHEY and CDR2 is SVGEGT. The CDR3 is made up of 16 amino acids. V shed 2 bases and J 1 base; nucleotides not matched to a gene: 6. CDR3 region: CASSYKAGDVQETQYF. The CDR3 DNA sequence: TGTGCCAGCAGTTACAAAGCGGGAGACGTCCAAGAGACCCAGTACTTC.

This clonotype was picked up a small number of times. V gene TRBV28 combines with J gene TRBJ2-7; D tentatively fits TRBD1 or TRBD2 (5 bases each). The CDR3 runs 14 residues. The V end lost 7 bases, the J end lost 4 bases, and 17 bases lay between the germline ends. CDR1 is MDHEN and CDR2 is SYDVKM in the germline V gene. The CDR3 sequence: CASNPSGTSYEQYF. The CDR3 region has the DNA TGTGCCAGCAACCCCTCCGGGACCTCTTACGAGCAGTACTTC.

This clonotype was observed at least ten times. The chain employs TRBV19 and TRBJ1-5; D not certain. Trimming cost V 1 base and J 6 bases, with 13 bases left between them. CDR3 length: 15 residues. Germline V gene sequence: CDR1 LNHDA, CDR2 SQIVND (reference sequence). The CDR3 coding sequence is TGTGCCAGTAGTATAGTGGGGAGGGCCACTCAGCCCCAGCATTTT. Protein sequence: CASSIVGRATQPQHF.

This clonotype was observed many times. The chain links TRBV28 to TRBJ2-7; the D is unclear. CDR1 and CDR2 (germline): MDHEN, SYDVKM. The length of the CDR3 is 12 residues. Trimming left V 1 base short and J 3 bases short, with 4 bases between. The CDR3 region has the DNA TGTGCCAGCAGTTTATCGGACTACGAGCAGTACTTC. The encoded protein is CASSLSDYEQYF.

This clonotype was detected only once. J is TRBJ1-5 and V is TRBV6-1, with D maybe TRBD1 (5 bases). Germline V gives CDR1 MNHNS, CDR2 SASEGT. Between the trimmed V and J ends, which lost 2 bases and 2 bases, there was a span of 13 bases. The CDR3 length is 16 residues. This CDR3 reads CASSESVWGGNQPQHF. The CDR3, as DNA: TGTGCCAGCAGTGAATCTGTGTGGGGCGGCAATCAGCCCCAGCATTTT.

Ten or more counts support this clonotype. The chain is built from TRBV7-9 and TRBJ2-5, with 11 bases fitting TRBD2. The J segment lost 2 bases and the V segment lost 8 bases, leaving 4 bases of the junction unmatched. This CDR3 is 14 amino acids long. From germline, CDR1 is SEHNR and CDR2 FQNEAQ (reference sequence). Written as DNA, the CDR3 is TGTGCCAGCGGGGGACTAGCGGCACAAGAGACCCAGTACTTC. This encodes CASGGLAAQETQYF. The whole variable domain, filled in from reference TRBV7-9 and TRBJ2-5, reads DTGVSQNPRHKITKRGQNVTFRCDPISEHNRLYWYRQTLGQGPEFLTYFQNEAQLEKSRLLSDRFSAERPKGSFSTLEIQRTEQGDSAMYLCASGGLAAQETQYFGPGTRLLVL.

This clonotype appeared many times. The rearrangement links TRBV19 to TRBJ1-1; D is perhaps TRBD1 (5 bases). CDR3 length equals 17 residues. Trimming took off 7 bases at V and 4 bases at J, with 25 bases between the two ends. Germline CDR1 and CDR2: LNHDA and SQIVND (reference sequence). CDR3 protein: CASTSSGGGLPGTEAFF. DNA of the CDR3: TGTGCCAGTACTAGCTCTGGCGGGGGACTTCCGGGCACTGAAGCTTTCTTT.

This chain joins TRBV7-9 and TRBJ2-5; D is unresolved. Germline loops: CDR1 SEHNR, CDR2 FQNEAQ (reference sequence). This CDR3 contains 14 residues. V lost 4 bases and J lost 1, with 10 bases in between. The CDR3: CASSYVGLQETQYF. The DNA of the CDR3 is TGTGCCAGCAGCTACGTCGGCCTCCAAGAGACCCAGTACTTC.

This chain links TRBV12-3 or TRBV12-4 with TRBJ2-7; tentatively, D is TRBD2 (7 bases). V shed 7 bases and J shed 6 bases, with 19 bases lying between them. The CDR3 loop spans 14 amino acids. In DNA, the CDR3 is TGTGCCAGCACTTCCTCTAGCGGAGGGGGCGAGCAGTACTTC. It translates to CASTSSSGGGEQYF.

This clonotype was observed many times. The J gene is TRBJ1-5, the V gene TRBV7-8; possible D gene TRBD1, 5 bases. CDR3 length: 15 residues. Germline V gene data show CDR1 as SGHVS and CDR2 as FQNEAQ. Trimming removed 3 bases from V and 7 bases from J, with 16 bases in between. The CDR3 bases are TGTGCCAGCAGCTTCTATGGGGGTTTGGGACAGCCCCAGCATTTT. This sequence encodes CASSFYGGLGQPQHF.

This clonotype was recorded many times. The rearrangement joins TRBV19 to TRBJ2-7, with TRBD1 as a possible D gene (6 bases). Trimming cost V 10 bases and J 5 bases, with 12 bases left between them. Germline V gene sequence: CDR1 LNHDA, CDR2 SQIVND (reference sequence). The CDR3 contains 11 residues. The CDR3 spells CATTRGNEQYF. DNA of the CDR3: TGTGCCACTACCAGGGGAAACGAGCAGTACTTC.

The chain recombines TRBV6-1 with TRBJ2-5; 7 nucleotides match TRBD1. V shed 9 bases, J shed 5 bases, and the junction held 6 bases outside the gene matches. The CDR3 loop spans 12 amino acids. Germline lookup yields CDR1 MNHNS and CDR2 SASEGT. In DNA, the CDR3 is TGTGCCAGGATCGACAGGGAGGAGACCCAGTACTTC. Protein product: CARIDREETQYF.

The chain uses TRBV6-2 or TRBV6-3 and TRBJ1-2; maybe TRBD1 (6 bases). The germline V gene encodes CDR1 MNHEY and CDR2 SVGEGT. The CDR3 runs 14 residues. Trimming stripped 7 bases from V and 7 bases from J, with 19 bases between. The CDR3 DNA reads TGTGCCAGCACTCTCCAGGGGCGCCTCTCTGGCTACACCTTC. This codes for CASTLQGRLSGYTF.

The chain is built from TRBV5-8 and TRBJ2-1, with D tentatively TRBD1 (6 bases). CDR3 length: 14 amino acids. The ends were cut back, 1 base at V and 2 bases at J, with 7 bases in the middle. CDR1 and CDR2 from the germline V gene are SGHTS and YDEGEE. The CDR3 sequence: CASSLRGTYNEQFF. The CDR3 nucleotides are TGTGCCAGCAGCTTGAGGGGGACCTACAATGAGCAGTTCTTC.